A single T cell receptor (beta chain) is shown here with its context. The method was immunoSEQ multiplex PCR; TCRdb's version includes in-frame clones alone and lacks a portion of them. The profile shows some 150,000 clones, 80% to 90% of them singletons. The CDR3 extends over 13 amino acids. Germline V gene sequence: CDR1 LGHNA, CDR2 YNFKEQ. With 2 bases removed from V and 8 bases from J, the gap between germline ends came to 12 bases. The data were taken from a study of blood T cell repertoires in COVID-19. On the study more broadly: COVID-19 samples collected from the United States, Italy and Spain covered acute and convalescent phases. The cDNA or gDNA used as material had been derived from T cells, B-cell-depleted T cells, or PBMCs.

Source material: peripheral blood. The chain is built from TRBV4-2 and TRBJ1-2, with D perhaps matching TRBD1 (6 bases). The receptor was isolated from a woman aged 55-75 years who had recovered from COVID-19. In nucleotides, the CDR3 is TGTGCCAGCAGCCAATCCCTCAGGGGCGGCTACACCTTC. It codes for CASSQSLRGGYTF.